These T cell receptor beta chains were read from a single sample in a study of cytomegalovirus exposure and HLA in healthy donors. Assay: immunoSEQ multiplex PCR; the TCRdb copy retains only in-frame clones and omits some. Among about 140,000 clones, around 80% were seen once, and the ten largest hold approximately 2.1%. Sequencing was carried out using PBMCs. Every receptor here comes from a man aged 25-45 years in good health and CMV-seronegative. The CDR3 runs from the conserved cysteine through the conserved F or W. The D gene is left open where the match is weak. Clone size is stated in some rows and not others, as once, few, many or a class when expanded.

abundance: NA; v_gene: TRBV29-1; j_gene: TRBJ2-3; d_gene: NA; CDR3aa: CSVRRDSSTDTQYF; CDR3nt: TGCAGCGTGAGACGGGACTCTAGCACAGATACGCAGTATTTT
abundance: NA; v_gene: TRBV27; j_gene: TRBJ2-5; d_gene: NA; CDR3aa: CASSLSVTLSETQYF; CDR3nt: TGTGCCAGCAGTTTATCGGTTACCTTGAGTGAGACCCAGTACTTC
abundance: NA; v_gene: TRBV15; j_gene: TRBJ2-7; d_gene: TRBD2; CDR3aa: CATSRGQGPPLAGGTSRIHEQYF; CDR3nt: TGTGCCACCAGCAGAGGGCAGGGGCCTCCGCTAGCGGGAGGGACTTCAAGAATCCACGAGCAGTACTTC
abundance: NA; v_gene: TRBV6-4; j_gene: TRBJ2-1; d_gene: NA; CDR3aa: CASSDSRISQQFF; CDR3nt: TGTGCCAGCAGTGACTCGAGGATTTCACAGCAGTTCTTC
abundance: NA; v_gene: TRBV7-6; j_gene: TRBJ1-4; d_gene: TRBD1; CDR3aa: CASSLRTGSNEKLFF; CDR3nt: TGTGCCAGCAGCCTACGGACAGGGTCTAATGAAAAACTGTTTTTT
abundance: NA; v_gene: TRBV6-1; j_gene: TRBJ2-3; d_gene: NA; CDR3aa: CASDEYRTTTDTQYF; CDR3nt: TGTGCCAGCGACGAATACCGGACAACCACAGATACGCAGTATTTT
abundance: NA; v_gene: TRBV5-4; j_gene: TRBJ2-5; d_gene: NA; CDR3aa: CASSLEGLQETQYF; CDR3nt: TGTGCCAGCAGCTTGGAGGGACTTCAAGAGACCCAGTACTTC
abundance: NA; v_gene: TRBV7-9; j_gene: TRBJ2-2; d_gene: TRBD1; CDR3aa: CASSLRQGAGELFF; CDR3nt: TGTGCCAGCAGCTTAAGACAGGGGGCCGGGGAGCTGTTTTTT
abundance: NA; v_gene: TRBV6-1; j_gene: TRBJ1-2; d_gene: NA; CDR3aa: CASSEGNSNYGYTF; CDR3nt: TGTGCCAGCAGTGAAGGAAACTCTAACTATGGCTACACCTTC
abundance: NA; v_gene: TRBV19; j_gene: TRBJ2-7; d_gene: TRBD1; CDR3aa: CASSTQPGTGNEQYF; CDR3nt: TGTGCCAGTAGTACTCAACCCGGGACAGGGAACGAGCAGTACTTC
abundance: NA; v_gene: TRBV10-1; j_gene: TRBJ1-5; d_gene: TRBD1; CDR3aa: CASSDQDRGLSQPQHF; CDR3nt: TGCGCCAGCAGTGACCAGGACAGGGGGCTGAGTCAGCCCCAGCATTTT
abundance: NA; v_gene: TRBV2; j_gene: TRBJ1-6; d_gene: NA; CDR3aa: CASSWTDSPLHF; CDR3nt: TGTGCCAGCAGTTGGACAGATTCACCCCTCCACTTT
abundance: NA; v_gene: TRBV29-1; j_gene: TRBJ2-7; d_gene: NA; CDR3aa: CSGADSYEQYF; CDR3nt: TGCAGCGGGGCAGACTCCTACGAGCAGTACTTC
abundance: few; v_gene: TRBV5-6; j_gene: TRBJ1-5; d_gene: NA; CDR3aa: CASSLRGPQSPGWQPQHF; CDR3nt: TGTGCCAGCAGCTTAAGGGGCCCCCAGAGCCCAGGATGGCAGCCCCAGCATTTT
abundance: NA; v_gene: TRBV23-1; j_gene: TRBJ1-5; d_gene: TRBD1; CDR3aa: CASSQHWDRTFSNQPQHF; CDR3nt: TGCGCCAGCAGTCAACACTGGGACAGAACTTTTAGCAATCAGCCCCAGCATTTT
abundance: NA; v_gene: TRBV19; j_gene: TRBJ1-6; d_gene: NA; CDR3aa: CASSDDHSTGSPLHF; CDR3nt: TGTGCCAGTAGTGACGACCATTCTACGGGTTCACCCCTCCACTTT
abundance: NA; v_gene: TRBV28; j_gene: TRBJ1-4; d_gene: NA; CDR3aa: CASSSTPLTKLFF; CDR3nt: TGTGCCAGCAGCTCCACTCCCCTTACAAAACTGTTTTTT
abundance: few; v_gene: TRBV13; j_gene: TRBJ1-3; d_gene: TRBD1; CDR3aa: CASTSGTAGNTIYF; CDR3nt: TGTGCCAGCACCTCCGGGACAGCTGGAAACACCATATATTTT
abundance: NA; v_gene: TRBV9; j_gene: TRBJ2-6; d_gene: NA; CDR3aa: CASSPREGGEAGANVLTF; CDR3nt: TGTGCCAGCAGCCCACGCGAGGGGGGGGAGGCTGGGGCCAACGTCCTGACTTTC
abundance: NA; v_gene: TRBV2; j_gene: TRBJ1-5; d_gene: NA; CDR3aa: CASRRDTTRQPQHF; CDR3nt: TGTGCCAGCAGAAGGGACACAACTCGACAGCCCCAGCATTTT
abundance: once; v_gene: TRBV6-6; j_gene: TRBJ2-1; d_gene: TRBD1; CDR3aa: CASSPGTGSYNEQFF; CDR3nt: TGTGCCAGCAGTCCCGGGACAGGCTCCTACAATGAGCAGTTCTTC
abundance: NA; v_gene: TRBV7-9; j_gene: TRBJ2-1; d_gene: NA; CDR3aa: CASRPRDWFNEQFF; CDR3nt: TGTGCCAGCAGACCCAGGGACTGGTTCAATGAGCAGTTCTTC
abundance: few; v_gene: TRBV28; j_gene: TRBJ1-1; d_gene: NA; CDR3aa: CASSFLNTEAFF; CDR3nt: TGTGCCAGCAGTTTCTTAAACACTGAAGCTTTCTTT
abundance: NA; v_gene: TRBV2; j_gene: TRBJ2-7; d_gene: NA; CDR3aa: CATYVEGDGSYEQYF; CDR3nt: TGTGCCACCTACGTAGAGGGGGACGGCTCCTACGAGCAGTACTTC
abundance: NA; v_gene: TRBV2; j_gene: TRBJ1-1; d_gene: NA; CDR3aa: CASSPRDRWPTEAFF; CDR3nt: TGTGCCAGCAGTCCCCGAGACAGGTGGCCCACTGAAGCTTTCTTT
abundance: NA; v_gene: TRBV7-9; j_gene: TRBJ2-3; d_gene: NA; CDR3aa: CASSLALFDGKVSTDTQYF; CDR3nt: TGTGCCAGCAGCTTAGCACTCTTCGACGGGAAAGTTAGCACAGATACGCAGTATTTT
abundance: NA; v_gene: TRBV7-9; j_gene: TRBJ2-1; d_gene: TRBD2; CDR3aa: CASSFLLAGVGNEQFF; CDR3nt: TGTGCCAGCAGCTTCCTACTAGCGGGAGTTGGGAATGAGCAGTTCTTC
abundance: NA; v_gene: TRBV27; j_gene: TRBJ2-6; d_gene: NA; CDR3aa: CASLSQGTGANVLTF; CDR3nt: TGTGCCAGTCTCTCCCAGGGAACTGGGGCCAACGTCCTGACTTTC